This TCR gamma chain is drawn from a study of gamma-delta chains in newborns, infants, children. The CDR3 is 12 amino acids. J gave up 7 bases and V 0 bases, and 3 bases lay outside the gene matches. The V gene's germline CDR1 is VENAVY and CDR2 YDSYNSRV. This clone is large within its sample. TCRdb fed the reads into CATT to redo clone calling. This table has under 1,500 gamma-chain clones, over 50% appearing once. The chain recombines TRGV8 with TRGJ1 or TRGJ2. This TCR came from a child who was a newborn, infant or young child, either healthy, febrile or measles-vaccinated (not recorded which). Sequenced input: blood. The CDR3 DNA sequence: TGTGCCACCTGGGATAGGAGCTATAAGAAACTCTTT. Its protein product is CATWDRSYKKLF.